The entry that follows covers one TCR beta chain sequence. The sample comes from a study of blood T cell repertoires in COVID-19. At the level of the study: Sites in the United States, Italy and Spain provided acute and convalescent COVID-19 samples. Sample material is recorded as cDNA or gDNA derived from T cells, B-cell-depleted T cells, or PBMCs.

Sequencing used immunoSEQ multiplex PCR; TCRdb keeps in-frame clones, though not all of them. The sample records just under 150,000 clones, approximately 90% being singletons. This CDR3 has 13 residues. V lost 1 base to trimming and J lost 7 bases; unmatched junction nucleotides: 3. Per the germline V gene, CDR1 is LGHNA and CDR2 is YNFKEQ. The chain has TRBV4-2 and TRBJ1-2, with 7 bases that match TRBD1. Sequenced sample: peripheral blood. The clonotype originates from a human donor in a cohort sampled during active COVID-19. Here the CDR3 reads CASSQVKGAGYTF. The CDR3 coding sequence is TGTGCCAGCAGCCAAGTTAAGGGGGCTGGCTACACCTTC.